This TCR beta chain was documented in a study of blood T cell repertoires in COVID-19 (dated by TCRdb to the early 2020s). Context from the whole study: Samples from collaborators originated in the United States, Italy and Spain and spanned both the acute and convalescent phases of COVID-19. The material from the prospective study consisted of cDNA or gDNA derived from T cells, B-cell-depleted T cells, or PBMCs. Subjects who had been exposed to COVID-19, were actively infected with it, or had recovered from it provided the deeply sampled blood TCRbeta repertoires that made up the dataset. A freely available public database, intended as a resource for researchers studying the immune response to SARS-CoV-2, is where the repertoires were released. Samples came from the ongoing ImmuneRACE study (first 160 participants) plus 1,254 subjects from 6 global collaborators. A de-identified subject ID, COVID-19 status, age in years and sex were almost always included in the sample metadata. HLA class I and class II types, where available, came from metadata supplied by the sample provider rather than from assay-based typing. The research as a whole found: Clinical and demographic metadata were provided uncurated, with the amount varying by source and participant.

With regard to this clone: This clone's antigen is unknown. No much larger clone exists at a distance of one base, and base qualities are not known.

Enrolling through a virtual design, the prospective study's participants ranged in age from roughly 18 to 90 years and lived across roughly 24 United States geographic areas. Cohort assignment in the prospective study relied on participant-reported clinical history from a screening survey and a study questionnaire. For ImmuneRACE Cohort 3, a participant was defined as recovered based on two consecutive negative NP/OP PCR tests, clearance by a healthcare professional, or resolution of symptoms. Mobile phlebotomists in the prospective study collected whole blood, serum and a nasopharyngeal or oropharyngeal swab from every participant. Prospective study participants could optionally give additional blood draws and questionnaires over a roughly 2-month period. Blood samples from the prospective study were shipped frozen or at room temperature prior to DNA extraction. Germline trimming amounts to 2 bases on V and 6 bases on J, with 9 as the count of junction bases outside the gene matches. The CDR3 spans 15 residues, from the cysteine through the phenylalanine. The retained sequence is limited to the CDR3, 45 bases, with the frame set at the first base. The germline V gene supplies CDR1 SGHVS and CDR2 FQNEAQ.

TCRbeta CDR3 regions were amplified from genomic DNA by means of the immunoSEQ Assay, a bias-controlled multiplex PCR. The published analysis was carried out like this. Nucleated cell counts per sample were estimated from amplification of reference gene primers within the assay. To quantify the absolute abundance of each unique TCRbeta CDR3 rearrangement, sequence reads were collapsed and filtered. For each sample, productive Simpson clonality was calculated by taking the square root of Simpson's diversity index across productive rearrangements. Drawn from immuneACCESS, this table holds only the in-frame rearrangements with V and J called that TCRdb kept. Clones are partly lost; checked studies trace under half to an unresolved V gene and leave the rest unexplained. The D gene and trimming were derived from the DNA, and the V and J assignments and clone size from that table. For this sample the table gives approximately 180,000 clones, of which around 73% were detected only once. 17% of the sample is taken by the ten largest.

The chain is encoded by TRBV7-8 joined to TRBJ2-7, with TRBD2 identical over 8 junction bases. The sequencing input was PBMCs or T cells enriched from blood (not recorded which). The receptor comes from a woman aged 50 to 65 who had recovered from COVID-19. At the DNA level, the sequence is TGTGCCAGCAGCTTAATCCGACGGGGGGGACTCGAGCAGTACTTC. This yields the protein CASSLIRRGGLEQYF.